Listed below are T cell receptor beta chains from one sample, sequenced in a study of cytomegalovirus exposure and HLA in healthy donors. TCRdb keeps only in-frame clones here, not all; method: immunoSEQ multiplex PCR. The sample consists of around 190,000 clones, roughly 79% of them appearing once. The sequencing input was PBMCs. The receptors shown here come from a woman in her late teens or twenties in good health and CMV-seronegative. Each CDR3 is given with its conserved first and last residue. The D gene is left open where the match is weak. Clone size, where shown, is once, few, many, or a class for clones that have expanded.

>TRBV6-4|NA|TRBD1|TRBJ2-7
TGTGCCAGCAGTGACCATGGGACAGGGTTTAATTCTTGCCCCTACGAGCAGTACTTC
CASSDHGTGFNSCPYEQYF
>TRBV4-1|few|TRBD1|TRBJ1-2
TGCGCCAGCAGCCCGACGGACAGGGGGGATGATGGCTACACCTTC
CASSPTDRGDDGYTF
>TRBV28|NA|NA|TRBJ1-2
TGTGCCAGCAGTTCCAACACAGGGTTTTCTGGCTACACCTTC
CASSSNTGFSGYTF
>TRBV6-1|NA|NA|TRBJ1-5
TGTGCCAGCAGTGTACCAGGAAGCGGGGATCCCCAGCATTTT
CASSVPGSGDPQHF
>TRBV19|NA|NA|TRBJ1-2
TGTGCCAGTAGTAGGACGACAGGCCTGAACTATGGCTACACCTTC
CASSRTTGLNYGYTF
>TRBV28|NA|TRBD2|TRBJ2-5
TGTGCCACCCAGGGCGGCGGGGGGGTTGATACCCAGTACTTC
CATQGGGGVDTQYF
>TRBV18|NA|TRBD1|TRBJ1-4
TGTGCCAGCTCTCACGGACAGGGGCTGTCTAATGAAAAACTGTTTTTT
CASSHGQGLSNEKLFF
>TRBV27|NA|TRBD1|TRBJ1-2
TGTGCCAGCAGTCCCGGGACAGCAAGGAGGTACACCTTC
CASSPGTARRYTF
>TRBV7-7|NA|TRBD2|TRBJ2-5
TGTGCTAGCAGCTTAGTCCCGGGGGGACCCGAGGAGACCCAGTACTTC
CASSLVPGGPEETQYF
>TRBV19|once|NA|TRBJ2-2
TGTGCCAGTAGTCCAAGTTTGGCAGGGGTCTCTTCGAACACCGGGGAGCTGTTTTTT
CASSPSLAGVSSNTGELFF
>TRBV6-1|NA|NA|TRBJ1-5
TGTGCCAGCGGCATCAGCAATCAGCCCCAGCATTTT
CASGISNQPQHF
>TRBV13|few|NA|TRBJ1-1
TGTGCCAGCAGCTTAGGACAGAACACTGAAGCTTTCTTT
CASSLGQNTEAFF
>TRBV4-1|NA|NA|TRBJ2-1
TGCGCCAGCAGCCAACCGATACTCAATGAGCAGTTCTTC
CASSQPILNEQFF
>TRBV29-1|few|NA|TRBJ2-3
TGCAGCGCCGATGGAGGCTCCGTTACGCAGTATTTT
CSADGGSVTQYF
>TRBV19|NA|TRBD1|TRBJ1-2
TGTGCCAGTAGTTCCGGACAGGTCTACTATGGCTACACCTTC
CASSSGQVYYGYTF
>TRBV6-5|few|TRBD1|TRBJ1-2
TGTGCCAGCAGTTATGGGACAGGGAATCGTCACTATGGCTACACCTTC
CASSYGTGNRHYGYTF
>TRBV13|once|TRBD1|TRBJ2-3
TGTGCCAGCAGCTTGGTCGGGACAGGGGTGACAGATACGCAGTATTTT
CASSLVGTGVTDTQYF
>TRBV29-1|once|NA|TRBJ1-1
TGCAGCGTTATCGACACTGAAGCTTTCTTT
CSVIDTEAFF
>TRBV11-2|NA|NA|TRBJ2-3
TGTGCCAGCAGCCCCTGGGGCACGCAGTATTTT
CASSPWGTQYF
>TRBV9|NA|NA|TRBJ1-1
TGTGCCAGCAGCGCAGACCTCTCCCAGGGAGGCACTGAAGCTTTCTTT
CASSADLSQGGTEAFF
>TRBV2|once|TRBD1|TRBJ1-2
TGTGCCAGCAGTGAGAGGACAGGGGGCGCCTATGGCTACACCTTC
CASSERTGGAYGYTF
>TRBV4-1|NA|TRBD1|TRBJ1-5
TGCGCCAGCAGCCAACCCACAGGGGGTAGCAATCAGCCCCAGCATTTT
CASSQPTGGSNQPQHF
>TRBV10-1|NA|NA|TRBJ1-1
TGCGCCAGCAGTGAGTCCGGCAGGGCCCCTGAAGCTTTCTTT
CASSESGRAPEAFF